This TCR beta chain was captured in a study of cytomegalovirus exposure and HLA in healthy donors (dated by TCRdb to about 2017). In terms of the full investigation: According to an earlier analysis of a few hundred of the donors, about 179 million T cells yielded roughly 110 million unique TCR beta sequences and 276 Gb of sequence data. A separate validation cohort of about 110 different subjects was used in addition to the 666-subject first cohort. Roughly 5 DR-DQ haplotypes were handled as single units for association and clustering, since linkage in the cohort was strong. About 300 gigabases of sequencing data and roughly 90 million unique TCR sequences were included in an early release covering roughly 600 HLA-typed donors. To predict cytomegalovirus infection status, the study brought together high-throughput TCR immunosequencing, statistical association of individual TCRs with disease status, and machine learning. The number of donors typed differed by locus, with about 629-630 for A, B, C, DRB1 and DQB1, around 520 for DQA1, 606 for DPA1, and over 400 for DPB1. HLA typing covered class I and class II loci at four-digit resolution. Donor age, sex, ethnicity and CMV serostatus were compiled together with the repertoire data. In a later analysis, previously published TCR beta repertoires from fewer than 750 donors were re-analyzed and high-resolution HLA genotyping was added so that TCR occurrence patterns could be studied. Every discovery cohort repertoire had been produced on one sequencing platform. Rather than using new phenotypic data, the later analysis identified candidate immune exposures from TCR beta sequences and from how often those sequences occurred across donors. Among 398 genotyped donors of the cohort, an average of around 240,000 unique TCR beta nucleotide sequences was sequenced per donor, of which approximately 19% were non-productive. Among the roughly 390 genotyped donors, around 81% belonged to the genetic ancestry cluster associated with self-reported Caucasian donors. A later genetic analysis used genome-wide SNP genotypes for about 60% of the roughly 700 donors, treating that subset as a discovery cohort. The study used immunosequencing to profile the T cell repertoires of approximately 690 subjects and linked those repertoires to cytomegalovirus serostatus. The study aimed to test whether signatures of past pathogen exposure could be identified by cataloging public T cell receptors. In an earlier analysis of 550 to 700 of the donors, high-throughput TCR beta sequencing was used to judge whether each TCR beta V gene segment behaved as functional or pseudogenic. The investigation overall reported the following: Broadly in line with IMGT annotations, most TCR beta V segments showed up in productive rearrangements about 90% or about 30% of the time in an earlier analysis of a few hundred of the donors. A later genetic analysis associated a missense DCLRE1C variant with V-gene and J-gene trimming of TCR beta chains, and an independent cohort replicated the association. A cluster of highly shared sequence variants was judged likely to be a technical artifact of the sequencing pipeline. The earlier analysis of 450 to 700 of the donors excluded fewer than 20 rarely observed V segments, including chromosome 9 orphons, because counts were too low. Roughly uniform sequencing depth across donors was assumed in presence/absence analyses, although this assumption may not hold. Assigning TCR associations to individual alleles was difficult when HLA alleles, especially DR and DQ, strongly co-occurred. In a later analysis, most CMV-associated TCR beta chains were found to appear HLA-restricted, with HLA associations seemingly driven largely by CMV exposure. A further reported finding was that TCR beta sequences accurately predicted the HLA-A and HLA-B alleles for most subjects in the first cohort. Three of the identified cytomegalovirus-associated TCR beta chains were confirmed in vitro to be specific for cytomegalovirus antigens. CMV serostatus was the only immune exposure information available for the cohort. In the study, around 150 TCR beta chains were listed as associated with cytomegalovirus. Only TCR beta chains were sequenced in this cohort, and the absence of alpha or paired-chain data limited detectable features. While some public TCRs were present in many individuals, most TCR sequences turned up only very rarely across donors. Specific HLA alleles were associated with more than 15,000 TCR beta sequences at a false discovery rate of 0.05 in a later analysis. It was suggested by the authors that the approach could potentially be generalized to other disease states and immunological phenotypes. In a later analysis, HLA-associated TCR beta chains showed more clonal expansion and lower generation probabilities than non-associated chains that were equally common. According to a later genetic analysis, donors in an Asian-associated ancestry cluster had fewer N-insertions in productive TCRs than the approximately 650-donor mean. Because HLA typing was missing for some donors at each locus, association tests included only the typed subset. In a later analysis, the rate of TCR association differed among HLA loci, with DRB1 alleles having the most associated TCRs and HLA-C alleles having the fewest. The 87-base-pair reads could not distinguish some IMGT-functional V segments, including TRBV6-2 and TRBV6-3, so those segments were excluded. Correlated functional status among segregating V segments might be attributable to linkage disequilibrium, but an unknown experimental factor could not be ruled out. A later analysis reported that several top co-occurrence clusters appeared linked to parvovirus B19, influenza, CMV and Epstein-Barr virus. Cytomegalovirus status was reported to be diagnosed by the classifier with high specificity and sensitivity in both the original and validation cohorts.

V sheds 0 bases and J sheds 1 base, leaving 8 bases between their ends. From the cysteine up to the phenylalanine, the CDR3 has a length of 14 residues. This entry keeps only the CDR3 DNA: 42 bases, framed from base 1. In the germline V gene (reference sequence), CDR1 corresponds to GTSNPN and CDR2 to SVGIG. Library preparation used the immunoSEQ multiplex PCR assay. A mixture of 60 forward primers for TCR Vbeta segments and 13 reverse primers for TCR Jbeta segments was used in the multiplex PCR. A multiplex PCR assay on genomic DNA amplified the CDR3 region of rearranged TCR beta genes. The amplified TCR beta libraries were sequenced on the Illumina HiSeq System as 87-base-pair reads. In the paper's pipeline: A later analysis tallied 80 million to 95 million unique TCR beta chains across the 700 or so repertoires, and approximately 12 million of those chains were shared by two or more donors. To remove PCR and sequencing errors, raw reads were error-corrected and collapsed into unique sequences using a nearest-neighbor algorithm that merged closely related sequences. Alignment of CDR3 sequences to IMGT reference sequences was used to assign V, D and J gene segments. For a sequence to be retained, a match of at least six nucleotides was required to both a V gene segment and a J gene segment. Rearrangements were called productive when the CDR3 lacked stop codons and stayed in frame with V and J; all others were non-productive. CDR3 was defined according to IMGT convention as the region running from the second conserved V-encoded cysteine to the conserved J-encoded phenylalanine. The earlier analysis of 550 to 650 of the donors excluded any sequence lacking an unambiguous match to a single V gene segment. In an earlier analysis of approximately 560 of the donors, a V segment was called functional when productive rearrangements were above 56.7%, and segregating when the standard deviation between donors exceeded 5%. To diagnose cytomegalovirus status from the catalog of TCR beta chain sequences, a statistical classification framework was built. V and J gene assignment, in a later analysis, came from comparing TCR nucleotide sequences with IMGT/GENE-DB human TR gene sequences. Using the TCRdist pipeline, a later analysis assigned CDR3 sequences along with most-parsimonious VDJ recombination scenarios. In a later analysis, each TCR beta chain was defined by its CDR3 amino acid sequence together with its V-gene family, and reads lacking a unique V-gene family were excluded. As a way to deal with suspected cross-contamination and a sequencing artifact, a later analysis dropped approximately 590 nucleotide sequences that were highly shared and had low generation probability. In a later analysis, a clonal expansion index for each public chain was calculated from normalized within-repertoire ranks of inferred template counts. A later analysis computed generation probabilities with a VDJ recombination model fitted to out-of-frame rearrangements, and checked the results against IGoR. A later analysis scored TCR-TCR, TCR-HLA and TCR-CMV co-occurrence with hypergeometric tests, applying a repertoire-size bias correction to TCR pairs. To estimate false discovery rates, a later analysis permuted the HLA or CMV assignments 20 times. In a later analysis, co-occurring TCRs were grouped using DBSCAN, with TCRdist sequence similarity added in when clustering inside HLA-allele-positive subsets. Co-occurrence clustering excluded repertoires with fewer than 30,000 or more than 120,000 public chains, plus five with anomalous nucleotide sharing. The clones in this table, taken by TCRdb from immuneACCESS, are in-frame only. Not every clone is retained; where verified, under half of the shortfall comes from an unresolved V gene, and the cause of the rest is unknown. V and J calls and clone size are copied from that table; D and trimming were computed from the DNA. The sample table holds approximately 130,000 clones, of which approximately 87% were seen once. The ten largest clones take up approximately 1.5% of the sample.

The cohort comprised fewer than 750 healthy bone marrow donors. Cohort members were all nominally healthy when sampled, although unrecorded immune exposures were likely present. The donor was CMV seronegative and was included in the group of approximately 350 seronegative cohort members. A peripheral blood sample was collected from each donor, and TCR beta sequencing was performed on peripheral blood mononuclear cells. Genomic DNA was extracted from the blood cell samples with the Qiagen DNeasy Blood Extraction Kit. The sample holds one count of this clone. The antigen it recognizes is unknown. Base qualities are not provided; no much larger clone lies one nucleotide away.

Recombination connected TRBV30 to TRBJ2-3, with TRBD2 tentatively as D gene (6 bases match). The receptor comes from a middle-aged man in good health and CMV-seronegative. The sequenced sample consisted of PBMCs. The DNA reads TGTGCCTGGAGTGTAGGCGGGGGCACAGATACGCAGTATTTT. This yields the protein CAWSVGGGTDTQYF.